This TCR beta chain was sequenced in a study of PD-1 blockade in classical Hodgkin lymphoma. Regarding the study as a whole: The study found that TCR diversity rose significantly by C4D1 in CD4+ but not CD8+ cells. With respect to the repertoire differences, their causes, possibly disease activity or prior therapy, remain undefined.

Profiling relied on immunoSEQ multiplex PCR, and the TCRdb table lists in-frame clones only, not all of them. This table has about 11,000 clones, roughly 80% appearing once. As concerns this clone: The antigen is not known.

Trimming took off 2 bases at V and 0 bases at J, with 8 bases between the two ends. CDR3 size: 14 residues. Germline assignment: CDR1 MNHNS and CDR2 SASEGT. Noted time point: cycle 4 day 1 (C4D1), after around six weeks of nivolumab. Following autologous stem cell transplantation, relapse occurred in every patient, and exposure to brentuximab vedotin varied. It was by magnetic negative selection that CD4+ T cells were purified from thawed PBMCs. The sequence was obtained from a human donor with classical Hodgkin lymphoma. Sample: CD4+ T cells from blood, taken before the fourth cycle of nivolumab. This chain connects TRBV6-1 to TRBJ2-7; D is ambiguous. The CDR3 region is CASSEQVSSYEQYF. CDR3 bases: TGTGCCAGCAGTGAACAGGTCAGCTCCTACGAGCAGTACTTC.